This is a list of T cell receptor beta chains from one sample in a study of post-analysis software for immune sequencing data. TCRdb passed the PCR reads through MiXCR, listing each CDR3 protein once. The sample carries 250,000 to 300,000 distinct CDR3 sequences, about 38% recorded once. Sequencing was done on a sample of blood. The receptors were sampled from a girl aged 10-17 years with multiple sclerosis. Each CDR3 is given with its conserved first and last residue. Each record gives: CDR3 protein, CDR3 DNA, J gene, V gene, clone size, D gene. D genes are given only for firm matches. Size tells how often a clone was seen (once, few, many) or the class of an expanded clone, and some rows leave it out.

CASRTSQLQETQYF TGTGCCAGCCGGACTAGCCAACTACAAGAGACCCAGTACTTC TRBJ2-5 TRBV7-2 many TRBD2
CASRTALGEQYF TGTGCCAGCAGGACAGCTTTGGGCGAGCAGTACTTC TRBJ2-7 TRBV27 . .
CSATAPGLAGGTDTQYF TGCAGTGCTACCGCCCCCGGACTAGCGGGAGGTACAGATACGCAGTATTTT TRBJ2-3 TRBV20-1 . TRBD2
CSVGIADTDTQYF TGCAGCGTTGGTATTGCTGACACAGATACGCAGTATTTT TRBJ2-3 TRBV29-1 . .
CSARGGVYGYTF TGCAGTGCTAGGGGGGGGGTCTATGGCTACACCTTC TRBJ1-2 TRBV20-1 many .
CASSQDPSGRSDGQFF TGTGCCAGCAGCCAAGACCCTAGCGGGAGGTCTGATGGGCAGTTCTTC TRBJ2-1 TRBV4-2 . TRBD2
CATVAGAKYEQYF TGTGCCACCGTCGCGGGAGCCAAATACGAGCAGTACTTC TRBJ2-7 TRBV10-3 few TRBD2
CSAPIPDEKLFF TGCAGTGCCCCAATCCCAGATGAAAAACTGTTTTTT TRBJ1-4 TRBV20-1 many .
CASSSEREGRETQYF TGCGCCAGCAGCTCCGAGCGGGAGGGCCGGGAGACCCAGTACTTC TRBJ2-5 TRBV5-1 many TRBD2
CASSYQGMNYGYTF TGTGCCAGCAGTTACCAGGGCATGAACTATGGCTACACCTTC TRBJ1-2 TRBV6-5 many .
CASSPRGTFTDTQYF TGTGCCAGCAGCCCCCGAGGCACTTTCACAGATACGCAGTATTTT TRBJ2-3 TRBV3-1 many .
CASSPTGALPEAFF TGTGCCAGCAGCCCGACAGGGGCGCTTCCGGAAGCTTTCTTT TRBJ1-1 TRBV11-2 . TRBD1
CASSASGPYEQYF TGTGCCTCATCAGCTAGCGGACCCTACGAGCAGTACTTC TRBJ2-7 TRBV7-3 . TRBD2
CASSRRDNSDGNGYTF TGTGCCAGCAGCCGACGAGATAATTCGGACGGTAATGGCTACACCTTC TRBJ1-2 TRBV4-2 many .
CASKLGTSSYEQYF TGTGCCAGCAAATTGGGGACTAGCTCCTACGAGCAGTACTTC TRBJ2-7 TRBV27 . TRBD2
CASRPNSAGDTDTQYF TGTGCTAGCAGGCCCAACTCAGCGGGAGACACAGATACGCAGTATTTT TRBJ2-3 TRBV7-2 . TRBD2
CSSAGRRETQYF TGCAGTTCCGCCGGCAGACGAGAGACCCAGTACTTC TRBJ2-5 TRBV29-1 many .
CASSVSGTTINEQFF TGTGCCAGCAGCGTTAGCGGGACTACTATCAATGAGCAGTTCTTC TRBJ2-1 TRBV9 many TRBD2
CATSSPGTGNYGYTF TGTGCCACCAGTAGTCCCGGGACAGGGAACTATGGCTACACCTTC TRBJ1-2 TRBV24-1 many TRBD1
CASSSQRNTEAFF TGTGCCAGCAGCTCACAGAGGAACACTGAAGCTTTCTTT TRBJ1-1 TRBV5-6 few .
CSARETRGGRNEQFF TGCAGTGCTAGAGAGACGCGGGGGGGCCGCAATGAGCAGTTCTTC TRBJ2-1 TRBV20-1 few TRBD2
CASSLMASGYNEQFF TGTGCCAGCAGCTTAATGGCTAGCGGATACAATGAGCAGTTCTTC TRBJ2-1 TRBV7-3 many TRBD2
CSAFSGARNEAFF TGCAGTGCTTTTTCGGGGGCGCGAAATGAAGCTTTCTTT TRBJ1-1 TRBV20-1 once .
CASSRGLATDTQYF TGCGCCAGCAGCCGGGGGCTAGCAACAGATACGCAGTATTTT TRBJ2-3 TRBV5-1 . .
CSVDRGRYEQYF TGCAGCGTTGACAGGGGCAGGTACGAGCAGTACTTC TRBJ2-7 TRBV29-1 many .
CASSQTSGLVSTDTQYF TGTGCCAGCAGCCAAACCTCCGGCTTAGTTTCCACAGATACGCAGTATTTT TRBJ2-3 TRBV7-9 many .
CSARDMGGAGTEAFF TGCAGTGCTAGAGATATGGGGGGCGCTGGGACTGAAGCTTTCTTT TRBJ1-1 TRBV20-1 many .
CASSTNRDNNSPLHF TGCGCCAGCAGCACTAACCGGGACAATAATTCACCCCTCCACTTT TRBJ1-6 TRBV4-1 many .
CATSRDPSAAEAFF TGTGCCACCAGCAGAGATCCGTCGGCAGCTGAAGCTTTCTTT TRBJ1-1 TRBV15 many .
CASSQVGLGDEQFF TGCGCCAGCAGCCAAGTGGGACTAGGTGATGAGCAGTTCTTC TRBJ2-1 TRBV4-1 . TRBD2
CASSQDPRAHPYGYTF TGTGCCAGCAGCCAAGATCCGAGGGCACATCCGTATGGCTACACCTTC TRBJ1-2 TRBV3-1 many .
CASSLVGGDQPQHF TGCGCCAGCAGCTTGGTCGGGGGGGATCAGCCCCAGCATTTT TRBJ1-5 TRBV5-1 many .
CASSQDPGLAVSEQFF TGCGCCAGCAGCCAAGATCCGGGACTAGCGGTGTCTGAGCAGTTCTTC TRBJ2-1 TRBV4-1 many TRBD2